Listed here is a single T cell receptor beta chain. As to time point: after trial treatment. Described treatment: LDRT plus nivolumab, ipilimumab, low-dose cyclophosphamide and aspirin (RACIN trial). The sample is drawn from a study of low-dose radiotherapy and immunotherapy resistance in tumors. Background on the study: Members of Cohort 2 were treated with 1 Gy per fraction every two weeks; their total was 13 Gy over 26 weeks. Intravenous cyclophosphamide 200 mg/m2 was given every two weeks, one day before radiation and immunotherapy. Both drugs were delivered intravenously to patients (nivolumab 240 mg every two weeks and ipilimumab 1 mg/kg every six weeks).

Germline V CDR1 and CDR2: SGHNT, YENEEA. V shed 5 bases and J 1 base; nucleotides not matched to a gene: 4. The CDR3 is 14 residues long. Alpha and beta chains were covered, as first-strand cDNA relied on TRAV- and TRBV-specific primers. The TCRs were subjected to amplification over about 20 PCR cycles employing a constant-region primer in conjunction with a V-primer adapter. TCRdb processed the reads anew with MiXCR; each CDR3 protein has one entry. The table records under 40,000 distinct CDR3 sequences, approximately 54% of them present only once. The material was PBMCs, obtained after low-dose radiotherapy plus immunotherapy. V is TRBV11-3 and J is TRBJ2-5, with 7 bases identical to TRBD1. The TCR sequence derives from a male donor with gallbladder cancer. Here the CDR3 DNA reads TGTGCCAGCAGCCCGACAGGGTCCCAAGAGACCCAGTACTTC. Residues: CASSPTGSQETQYF.